A single sample gave rise to the 24 T cell receptor beta chains below, sequenced in a study of cytomegalovirus exposure and HLA in healthy donors. The method was immunoSEQ multiplex PCR; TCRdb's version includes in-frame clones alone and lacks a portion of them. Among 150,000 to 160,000 clones listed, 70% to 90% were seen once. What was sequenced was PBMCs. These receptors all stem from a young man in good health and CMV-seropositive.

The V call is TRBV6-5, the J call TRBJ2-7; 8 bases fit TRBD1. V lost 5 bases and J lost 2; bases outside the gene matches: 8. Germline V gene sequence: CDR1 MNHEY, CDR2 SVGAGI. This CDR3 is 15 amino acids long. CDR3 coding DNA: TGTGCCAGCAGTCCGCTAACAGGGGGAGCCTACGAGCAGTACTTC. It is translated as CASSPLTGGAYEQYF.

The chain uses TRBV7-9 and TRBJ2-5; 10 nucleotides line up with TRBD1. The V segment lost 4 bases and the J segment 7 bases; nucleotides outside the gene matches: 12. CDR1 is SEHNR, CDR2 FQNEAQ, per germline (reference sequence). The CDR3 has 16 residues. CDR3 residues: CASSWLGDRGHGTQYF. The CDR3 DNA follows: TGTGCCAGCAGCTGGCTCGGGGACAGGGGTCACGGGACCCAGTACTTC.

V usage is TRBV9 and J usage is TRBJ2-1; 8 bases map to TRBD2. This CDR3 is built from 15 residues. CDR1 and CDR2 from the germline V gene are SGDLS and YYNGEE. Trimming removed 3 bases from V and 7 bases from J; junction bases left unmatched: 9. The CDR3 bases are TGTGCCAGCAGCGACCCTAGCGGGCACGTAAATGAGCAGTTCTTC. This sequence encodes CASSDPSGHVNEQFF.

This sequence joins TRBV11-1 and TRBJ2-7, with D maybe TRBD1 (7 bases). Between the trimmed V and J ends, which lost 5 bases and 11 bases, there was a span of 19 bases. Germline V gene lookup returns CDR1 SGHAT and CDR2 FQDESV (reference sequence). The CDR3 sequence is 13 residues long. CDR3 DNA sequence: TGTGCCAGCAGCCCCTGGGGTCAGGGGGGCGAGTACTTC. This translates into CASSPWGQGGEYF.

The DNA for the CDR3 is TGTGCCAGCAGCTTAGCGCCGGGACTAGCGGGCAGCTCCTACAATGAGCAGTTCTTC. Its protein is CASSLAPGLAGSSYNEQFF. This chain connects TRBV7-2 to TRBJ2-1; TRBD2 matches 12 bases. Germline V gene lookup returns CDR1 SGHTA and CDR2 FQGNSA. This CDR3 region has 19 residues. V gave up 0 bases and J gave up 0 bases; unmatched junction bases: 6.

This chain joins TRBV9 and TRBJ2-2; D possibly corresponds to TRBD2 (5 bases). The CDR3 has 16 amino acids. V lost 4 bases and J lost 8, with 21 bases in between. Per the germline V gene, CDR1 is SGDLS and CDR2 is YYNGEE. The CDR3 nucleotides are TGTGCCAGCAGCCACTCAGAAGCTCTAGCTGCAGGGGAGCTGTTTTTT. It specifies CASSHSEALAAGELFF.

This clone has only one observation. This CDR3 is CASSYSEGYTGELFF. CDR3 in DNA: TGTGCCAGCAGTTACTCAGAGGGCTACACCGGGGAGCTGTTTTTT. V usage is TRBV6-5 and J usage is TRBJ2-2; D is possibly TRBD2 (5 bases). The CDR3 loop spans 15 amino acids. CDR1 is MNHEY and CDR2 is SVGAGI in the germline V gene. V was trimmed by 0 bases and J by 3 bases, leaving 8 bases between them.

J is TRBJ2-1 and V is TRBV7-2; 10 bases are a match to TRBD1. The length of the CDR3 is 15 residues. After removal of 4 bases from V and 5 bases from J, the junction contained 5 bases not matched to a gene. CDR1 and CDR2 (germline): SGHTA, FQGNSA. CDR3 in DNA: TGTGCCAGCAGCTCCAGGACAGGGGGAAACAATGAGCAGTTCTTC. Amino acids: CASSSRTGGNNEQFF.

This chain joins TRBV2 and TRBJ1-1; weak D call: TRBD1 (5 bases). The CDR3 length is 13 residues. Per the germline V gene, CDR1 is SNHLY and CDR2 is FYNNEI. Trimming removed 3 bases from V and 2 bases from J, with 7 bases in between. In nucleotides, the CDR3 is TGTGCCAGCAGTGAGGACACCAACACTGAAGCTTTCTTT. Translating it yields CASSEDTNTEAFF.

This rearrangement joins TRBV9 to TRBJ2-2; possibly TRBD2 for D (5 bases). The CDR3 consists of 12 residues. Germline CDR1 and CDR2: SGDLS and YYNGEE. Trimming took off 2 bases at V and 7 bases at J, with 6 bases between the two ends. CDR3 sequence: CASSVRDGELFF. The CDR3 region has the DNA TGTGCCAGCAGCGTGAGGGACGGGGAGCTGTTTTTT.

The chain links TRBV5-6 to TRBJ1-5, with a possible D match to TRBD1 (5 bases). Germline CDR1 is SGHDT and CDR2 is YYEEEE. There are 16 residues in the CDR3. V was cut by 0 bases and J by 1 base, with 11 bases left in between. The DNA of the CDR3 is TGTGCCAGCAGCTTGGGGGGACTGGCCAGCAATCAGCCCCAGCATTTT. It yields the protein CASSLGGLASNQPQHF.

The chain links TRBV2 to TRBJ2-2; 9 nucleotides match TRBD1. J gave up 4 bases and V 1 base, and 7 bases lay outside the gene matches. The CDR3 spans 17 residues. Germline CDR1 is SNHLY and CDR2 is FYNNEI. CDR3 amino acids: CASSEVTGGYGTGELFF. CDR3 in DNA: TGTGCCAGCAGTGAAGTAACAGGGGGCTACGGCACCGGGGAGCTGTTTTTT.

The chain recombines TRBV19 with TRBJ2-1, with 10 bases matching TRBD2. J lost 0 bases, V lost 7 bases, and 18 bases had no gene match. Per the germline V gene, CDR1 is LNHDA and CDR2 is SQIVND (reference sequence). The CDR3 sequence is 20 residues long. The CDR3 DNA is TGTGCCAGTATAGGGGGCCTAGCGGGGGCCCGGGGGAGCTCCTACAATGAGCAGTTCTTC. Translating it yields CASIGGLAGARGSSYNEQFF. Together with reference TRBV19 and TRBJ2-1, the CDR3 gives the full variable domain: DGGITQSPKYLFRKEGQNVTLSCEQNLNHDAMYWYRQDPGQGLRLIYYSQIVNDFQKGDIAEGYSVSREKKESFPLTVTSAQKNPTAFYLCASIGGLAGARGSSYNEQFFGPGTRLTVL.

V usage is TRBV18 and J usage is TRBJ2-2; maybe TRBD2 (6 bases). CDR1 is KGHSH, CDR2 LQKENI, per germline. This CDR3 region has 15 residues. Deletions cut 5 bases from V and 4 bases from J, with 14 bases between. In DNA, the CDR3 is TGTGCCAGCTCAATTGGCGGGAAGGGCACCGGGGAGCTGTTTTTT. Residues: CASSIGGKGTGELFF.

This chain links TRBV29-1 with TRBJ2-5; maybe TRBD1 (5 bases). Trimming took 5 bases from V and 5 from J, leaving 9 bases between them. The CDR3 covers 11 residues. Germline lookup yields CDR1 SQVTM and CDR2 ANQGSEA. CDR3 in DNA: TGCAGCGTTCAGGGCGTGGAGACCCAGTACTTC. Amino acids: CSVQGVETQYF.

V gene TRBV6-5 combines with J gene TRBJ1-3; 9 bases are a match to TRBD1. This CDR3 is 15 amino acids long. Germline values: CDR1 MNHEY, CDR2 SVGAGI. The J segment lost 4 bases and the V segment lost 5 bases, leaving 6 bases of the junction unmatched. CDR3 DNA sequence: TGTGCCAGCAGTCGGACAGGGGATTTGGGAAACACCATATATTTT. It specifies CASSRTGDLGNTIYF.

The chain recombines TRBV10-3 with TRBJ1-4; 7 nucleotides agree with TRBD1. The CDR3 sequence is 15 residues long. Losses at the gene ends were 3 bases for V and 5 bases for J; bases not matched to a gene: 6. Germline CDR1 reads ENHRY; CDR2 reads SYGVKD. CDR3 coding DNA: TGTGCCATCAGTGATTCCGACAGGGACAATGAAAAACTGTTTTTT. It translates to CAISDSDRDNEKLFF.

This clone showed up just once. The chain combines TRBV6-6 with TRBJ2-2; D possibly corresponds to TRBD1 (5 bases). This CDR3 comprises 15 residues. Germline V gene lookup returns CDR1 MNHNY and CDR2 SVGAGI (reference sequence). V was cut by 1 base and J by 1 base, with 7 bases left in between. The CDR3 coding sequence is TGTGCCAGCAGTTACTACGACAGGAACACCGGGGAGCTGTTTTTT. Protein sequence: CASSYYDRNTGELFF.

This rearrangement joins TRBV20-1 to TRBJ2-7, with D possibly matching TRBD2 (6 bases). The CDR3 totals 11 residues. The germline gives CDR1 DFQATT, CDR2 SNEGSKA (reference sequence). V was trimmed by 6 bases and J by 4 bases, leaving 10 bases between them. CDR3 in amino acids: CSAGTAYEQYF. The CDR3 DNA follows: TGCAGTGCAGGGACTGCGTACGAGCAGTACTTC.

Only one count was recorded for this clone. V and J are TRBV7-2 and TRBJ2-5, with D maybe TRBD1 (5 bases). CDR3 length: 14 amino acids. V was clipped by 3 bases and J by 2 bases, with 10 bases between them. The V gene's germline CDR1 is SGHTA and CDR2 FQGNSA. CDR3 nucleotide sequence: TGTGCCAGCAGCTTGCAGGGAAGTCAAGAGACCCAGTACTTC. Translation gives CASSLQGSQETQYF.

The chain has TRBV7-9 and TRBJ2-1; a weak D match, TRBD2 (5 bases). V lost 5 bases and J 5 bases, leaving 10 bases between the germline ends. The CDR3 covers 13 residues. CDR1 and CDR2 from the germline V gene are SEHNR and FQNEAQ (reference sequence). The CDR3 region is CASSPRTDNEQFF. Here the CDR3 DNA reads TGTGCCAGCAGCCCCAGGACTGACAATGAGCAGTTCTTC.

This chain joins TRBV6-5 and TRBJ2-7; tentative D call: TRBD2 (6 bases). The V and J ends lost 0 bases and 0 bases respectively, with 6 bases between them. This CDR3 has 14 residues. Germline loops: CDR1 MNHEY, CDR2 SVGAGI. The CDR3 coding sequence is TGTGCCAGCAGTTACTCCGGGAGCTCCTACGAGCAGTACTTC. Translated: CASSYSGSSYEQYF.

The chain employs TRBV7-8 and TRBJ1-2; D possibly corresponds to TRBD1 (5 bases). The CDR3 covers 13 residues. The ends were cut back, 3 bases at V and 5 bases at J, with 10 bases in the middle. Per the germline V gene, CDR1 is SGHVS and CDR2 is FQNEAQ. CDR3 amino acids: CASSFDRTYGYTF. The CDR3 DNA reads as TGTGCCAGCAGCTTCGACAGAACTTATGGCTACACCTTC. Combining the CDR3 with reference TRBV7-8 and TRBJ1-2 gives the whole variable domain GAGVSQSPRYKVAKRGQDVALRCDPISGHVSLFWYQQALGQGPEFLTYFQNEAQLDKSGLPSDRFFAERPEGSVSTLKIQRTQQEDSAVYLCASSFDRTYGYTFGSGTRLTVV.

The chain is built from TRBV30 and TRBJ1-6, with TRBD1 matching 8 bases. This CDR3 region has 17 residues. Trimming removed 2 bases from V and 3 bases from J; junction bases left unmatched: 9. Germline V lookup: CDR1 GTSNPN, CDR2 SVGIG (reference sequence). DNA for the CDR3: TGTGCCTGGAGTCTACCAGGACAGGGAATCTATAATTCACCCCTCCACTTT. Translation gives CAWSLPGQGIYNSPLHF.